A selection of T cell receptor beta chains follows, all from one sample in a study of patients and donors after allogeneic stem cell transplantation. TCRdb ran MiXCR on the RT-PCR reads and lists one entry per CDR3 protein. The sample shows 900,000 to 1,000,000 distinct CDR3 sequences, 15% to 20% of them seen only once. Sequenced material: blood, either unsorted or a sorted T cell fraction (not recorded which). These receptors were obtained from a human donor who was either an allogeneic HSCT recipient or a stem cell or donor lymphocyte infusion donor (not recorded which). It is not recorded whose cells these are; they may come from a transplant donor. The CDR3 runs from the conserved cysteine through the conserved F or W. Each record gives: CDR3 length, V gene, J gene, clone size, D gene, CDR3 DNA, CDR3 protein. The D gene is left open where the match is weak. Clone size is stated in some rows and not others, as once, few, many or a class when expanded.

>16|TRBV10-3|TRBJ1-1|few|NA
TGTGGTGCGCGACGGGGCCGTTCCTCGACGGACACTGAAGCTTTCTTT
CGARRGRSSTDTEAFF
>15|TRBV27|TRBJ2-7|NA|NA
TGTGCCAGCAGCAGCCTGGCGGGGAAGTTCTACGAGCAGTACTTC
CASSSLAGKFYEQYF
>14|TRBV7-2|TRBJ2-2|few|NA
TGTGCCAGCAGCTTACGGGACGGGAACGGGGAGCTGTTTTTT
CASSLRDGNGELFF
>16|TRBV20-1|TRBJ2-3|NA|TRBD2
TGCAGTGCTAGCGGCCAAGGGCGGGGGGTTCTAGATACGCAGTATTTT
CSASGQGRGVLDTQYF
>13|TRBV7-2|TRBJ1-6|few|NA
TGTGCCAGCAGCTTAGGACAGCTAGTCCCCCTCCACTTT
CASSLGQLVPLHF
>16|TRBV9|TRBJ2-2|few|NA
TGTGCCAGCAGCCCGACGAGCAGAAGGGACACCGGGGAGCTGTTTTTT
CASSPTSRRDTGELFF
>14|TRBV7-9|TRBJ2-3|few|NA
TGTGCCAGCAGCTACACCAGGGACCAGGATACGCAGTATTTT
CASSYTRDQDTQYF
>16|TRBV25-1|TRBJ1-1|few|TRBD1
TGTGCCAGCAGTGAAAGTCCGGGACAGGGGTCCACTGAAGCTTTCTTT
CASSESPGQGSTEAFF
>12|TRBV12-3/TRBV12-4|TRBJ2-2|NA|NA
TGTGCCAGCAGTTTGAGGCACGGGGAGCTGTTTTTT
CASSLRHGELFF
>13|TRBV11-3|TRBJ1-1|NA|NA
TGTGCCAGCAGCTTCGGCAGGGGCGCTGAAGCTTTCTTT
CASSFGRGAEAFF
>13|TRBV7-2|TRBJ2-3|NA|NA
TGTGCCAGCAGCTTACAACAGCGCCTTACGCAGTATTTT
CASSLQQRLTQYF
>16|TRBV21-1|TRBJ1-6|NA|NA
TGTGCCAGCAGCAATAGAGGGACAGGGCGAGCTTCACCCCTCCACTTT
CASSNRGTGRASPLHF
>17|TRBV2|TRBJ1-1|few|NA
TGTGCCAGCAGTGATTCTTTCCTTGCAGCTTCAATTCATGAAGCTTTCTTT
CASSDSFLAASIHEAFF
>12|TRBV9|TRBJ2-7|few|NA
TGTGCCAGCAGCGCGTCCGGGAACGAGCAGTACTTC
CASSASGNEQYF
>12|TRBV6-2/TRBV6-3|TRBJ2-2|few|NA
TGTGCCAGCTTATGGAACACCGGGGAGCTGTTTTTT
CASLWNTGELFF